This T cell receptor beta chain originates from a study of graft-versus-host responses after intestinal transplantation. At the level of the study: Recipients had multivisceral, liver-intestinal, or isolated intestinal transplants. Broader study findings: The marrow of recipients harbored GvH clones, and ileum or blood showed some of them first.

As regards this clone: The antigen remains undetermined.

The CDR3 extends over 19 amino acids. CDR1 is LGHNA, CDR2 YNFKEQ, per germline. The J segment lost 0 bases and the V segment lost 6 bases, leaving 12 bases of the junction unmatched. Clones were read by immunoSEQ multiplex PCR, and TCRdb kept only the in-frame ones, dropping some. The table has roughly 15,000 clones, roughly 80% seen once. Researchers processed graft tissue to release intraepithelial and lamina propria lymphocytes. The sequencing used ileum tissue, collected about 460 days after intestinal transplant. The receptor's source is a human patient who received an intestinal transplant, so some T cells may come from the graft donor. The V gene is TRBV4-2, the J gene TRBJ2-1; 12 nucleotides agree with TRBD2. In nucleotides, the CDR3 is TGTGCCAGCAGACCTACCGGGACTAGCGGGTCCTCCTCCTACAATGAGCAGTTCTTC. This gives the protein CASRPTGTSGSSSYNEQFF.